This paragraph covers one TCR beta chain sequence. Its antigen is unknown. This record belongs to a study of shared clonotypes between healthy human individuals. Study in general: Donors were a couple of women and a few men aged 18 to 49.

Findings and limits, study-wide: Estimated richness was generally greater in naive than memory subsets. A handful of donors had 5% to 6% of their naive CD4 clonotypes in common.

The germline V gene has CDR1 SQVTM and CDR2 ANQGSEA. The CDR3 runs 13 residues. V dropped 7 bases and J dropped 1 base, with 13 bases sitting between them. Donors were Caucasian adults residing in Nashville, Tennessee, USA. TCRdb's table, derived via immunoSEQ multiplex PCR, lists solely in-frame clones and lacks some. The data show around 2.3 million clones, approximately 94% seen once. V usage is TRBV29-1 and J usage is TRBJ1-1; D call uncertain. The material sequenced was naive CD4+ T cells sorted from blood. As to subset: CD45RA+ positively selected. The origin of this receptor is a man aged 18 to 30 in good health. The CDR3 sequence: CSARRNPNTEAFF. The CDR3 DNA is TGCAGCGCGCGACGGAACCCGAACACTGAAGCTTTCTTT.